Given below is one T cell receptor beta chain in context. With around 200,000 irradiated, violet-dye-labeled stimulator cells, around 200,000 CFSE-labeled responder cells were plated. The responders that had proliferated, CFSE-low CD3+CD4+ and CD3+CD8+ cells, were sorted after the reaction. These data come from a study of graft-versus-host responses after intestinal transplantation. The overall study: Recipients were given multivisceral, liver-intestinal, or isolated intestinal transplants. After anti-thymocyte globulin induction, recipients took tacrolimus and steroids for approximately three years.

Method: immunoSEQ multiplex PCR; TCRdb's copy keeps in-frame clones and lacks some. The table has tens of thousands of clones, about a third seen once. With V trimmed by 2 bases and J by 5 bases, 5 bases remained unmatched. The CDR3 consists of 16 residues. The germline V gene has CDR1 SGHTA and CDR2 FQGTGA. This rearrangement joins TRBV7-3 to TRBJ2-5; 13 bases line up with TRBD2. This clonotype was obtained from a human patient who received an intestinal transplant. The sample consisted of alloreactive CD8+ T cells from a mixed lymphocyte reaction culture, taken before intestinal transplant. Subset: CFSE-low proliferating T cells sorted from roughly 6-day pre-transplant mixed lymphocyte reaction (GvH or HvG direction). The CDR3 protein is CASSLGGLAGSETQYF. The DNA for the CDR3 is TGTGCCAGCAGCTTAGGGGGACTAGCGGGGAGTGAGACCCAGTACTTC.